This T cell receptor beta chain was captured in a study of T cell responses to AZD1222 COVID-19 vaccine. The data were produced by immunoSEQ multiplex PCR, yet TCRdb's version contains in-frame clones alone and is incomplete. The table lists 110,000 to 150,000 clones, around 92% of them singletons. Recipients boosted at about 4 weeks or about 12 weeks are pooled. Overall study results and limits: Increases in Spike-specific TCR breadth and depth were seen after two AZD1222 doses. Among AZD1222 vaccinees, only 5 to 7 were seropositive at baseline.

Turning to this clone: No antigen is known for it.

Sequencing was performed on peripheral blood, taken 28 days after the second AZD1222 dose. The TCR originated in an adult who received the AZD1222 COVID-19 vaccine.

CDR3 amino acids: CASSLIGDYTGELFF. CDR3 DNA: TGTGCCAGCTCACTAATCGGGGACTACACCGGGGAGCTGTTTTTT. The genes are TRBV18 and TRBJ2-2; a weak D match, TRBD2 (6 bases). CDR1 is KGHSH, CDR2 LQKENI, per germline. Between the trimmed V and J ends, which lost 4 bases and 3 bases, there was a span of 12 bases. The CDR3 runs to 15 residues.